This T cell receptor (beta chain) is from a study of blood T cell repertoires in COVID-19. About the research overall: Sites across the United States, Italy and Spain contributed samples from acute and convalescent COVID-19. Sample material is recorded as cDNA or gDNA derived from T cells, B-cell-depleted T cells, or PBMCs.

Germline loops: CDR1 KGHSH, CDR2 LQKENI. Trimming shortened V by 1 base and J by 2 bases, and 10 bases separated the two germline ends. The length of the CDR3 is 15 residues. Comments on this clone: This same CDR3 is encoded by further DNA sequences in the sample.

The authors' processing: Reference gene primer amplification in the assay estimated nucleated cell counts. The repertoire was sequenced with immunoSEQ multiplex PCR; TCRdb's copy has only in-frame clones and lacks some. The D gene and trimming were derived from the DNA, and the V and J assignments and clone size from that table. Of some 170,000 clones in the sample, approximately 80% were seen once. The sequence derives from a human donor in a cohort sampled during active COVID-19. The source material was peripheral blood. The chain links TRBV18 to TRBJ2-3; the D gene is possibly TRBD2 (7 bases). The CDR3 loop is CASSPRGGHTDTQYF. The CDR3 region has the DNA TGTGCCAGCTCACCACGCGGGGGCCACACAGATACGCAGTATTTT. Full variable domain (remainder filled in from reference TRBV18 and TRBJ2-3): NAGVMQNPRHLVRRRGQEARLRCSPMKGHSHVYWYRQLPEEGLKFMVYLQKENIIDESGMPKERFSAEFPKEGPSILRIQQVVRGDSAAYFCASSPRGGHTDTQYFGPGTRLTVL.